These 17 T cell receptor beta chains originate from one sample sequenced in a study of cytomegalovirus exposure and HLA in healthy donors. Primers for the PCR totalled 60 Vbeta and 13 Jbeta. Clones were read by immunoSEQ multiplex PCR, and TCRdb kept only the in-frame ones, dropping some. The repertoire holds some 140,000 clones, roughly 77% seen once, with around 4.8% in the top ten. Sequenced: PBMCs. Every receptor here comes from a man aged 30-40 years in good health.

V usage is TRBV6-5 and J usage is TRBJ2-7, with 11 nucleotides matching TRBD2. CDR3 size: 16 residues. The germline V gene has CDR1 MNHEY and CDR2 SVGAGI. Germline trimming cut 4 bases from V and 2 bases from J; bases unmatched to any gene: 7. The CDR3 nucleotides read TGTGCCAGCAGTTGGGGGAGACTAGCGGGAACCTACGAGCAGTACTTC. Translation gives CASSWGRLAGTYEQYF.

V usage is TRBV6-1 and J usage is TRBJ1-1; the match to TRBD1 covers 7 bases. The germline CDR1 and CDR2 sequences are MNHNS and SASEGT. The CDR3 is 12 amino acids. J gave up 3 bases and V 8 bases, and 3 bases lay outside the gene matches. In DNA, the CDR3 is TGTGCCAGCGCAGGGGGATACACTGAAGCTTTCTTT. Its protein product is CASAGGYTEAFF.

With regard to this clone: The junction shows a germline mismatch at one end, possibly a read error. This CDR3 is CSSSLVPGGQQFF. In nucleotides, the CDR3 is TGTTCCAGCAGCTTAGTTCCGGGAGGGCAGCAGTTCTTC. The genes are TRBV7-9 and TRBJ2-1, with 8 bases matching TRBD2. CDR1 is SEHNR and CDR2 is FQNEAQ in the germline V gene (reference sequence). CDR3 length: 13 amino acids.

The chain links TRBV7-6 to TRBJ2-3; 10 bases fit TRBD2. The trim removed 5 bases at V and 6 bases at J, leaving 14 bases unmatched. Germline values: CDR1 SGHVS, CDR2 FNYEAQ. The CDR3 consists of 17 residues. Here the CDR3 DNA reads TGTGCCAGCAGCCTCGGGCGGGCTAGCGGGAGTAAGGATACGCAGTATTTT. Translating it yields CASSLGRASGSKDTQYF.

The chain links TRBV6-1 to TRBJ1-1, with a weak D call TRBD1 (6 bases). Germline values: CDR1 MNHNS, CDR2 SASEGT. The CDR3 covers 15 residues. Trimming removed 7 bases from V and 0 bases from J, with 15 bases in between. The CDR3 nucleotides are TGTGCCAGCATCATTGTCAGGGGCGTGAACACTGAAGCTTTCTTT. As protein: CASIIVRGVNTEAFF.

This clone was seen just once. V usage is TRBV6-6 and J usage is TRBJ2-1, with TRBD2 identical over 8 bases. Germline loops: CDR1 MNHNY, CDR2 SVGAGI (reference sequence). V was pared by 7 bases and J by 9 bases, with 11 bases of the junction left unmatched. This CDR3 comprises 14 residues. The CDR3 nucleotides are TGTGCCAGCAACGAACTCGGGAGGGCACTTGAGCAGTTCTTC. As protein: CASNELGRALEQFF.

The chain employs TRBV27 and TRBJ1-2; a weak D match, TRBD1 (5 bases). CDR3 size: 12 residues. V was shortened by 4 bases and J by 6 bases, with 9 bases between the two germline ends. Germline CDR1 MNHEY, CDR2 SMNVEV (reference sequence). CDR3 in amino acids: CASSSWGDGYTF. Written as DNA, the CDR3 is TGTGCCAGCAGTTCCTGGGGCGATGGCTACACCTTC.

Regarding this clone: A junction boundary mismatches the germline segment, possibly from a read error. The same CDR3 can be traced to other DNA sequences in this sample. The chain links TRBV5-4 to TRBJ2-7, with 7 bases fitting TRBD2. This CDR3 spans 17 amino acids. The germline gives CDR1 SGHNT, CDR2 YYREEE (reference sequence). CDR3 loop: CASSIHTSVLSSYEQYF. The CDR3 region has the DNA TGCGCCAGCAGCATTCACACTAGCGTACTAAGCTCCTACGAGCAGTACTTC.

The rearrangement links TRBV6-1 to TRBJ2-7; 7 bases are shared with TRBD1. The CDR3 runs 15 residues. V dropped 6 bases and J dropped 3; count of bases not matched to a gene: 11. CDR1 is MNHNS and CDR2 is SASEGT in the germline V gene. This CDR3 reads CASREMGQNFYEQYF. Written as DNA, the CDR3 is TGTGCCAGCAGGGAGATGGGACAGAACTTCTACGAGCAGTACTTC.

The CDR3 loop reads CASSLEGQSSYEQYF. For the CDR3, the DNA is TGTGCCAGCAGCTTAGAGGGACAGAGCTCCTACGAGCAGTACTTC. The chain carries TRBV13 and TRBJ2-7; 7 bases fit TRBD1. The CDR3 has 15 amino acids. Per the germline V gene, CDR1 is PRHDT and CDR2 is FYEKMQ (reference sequence). The J segment lost 0 bases and the V segment lost 1 base, leaving 3 bases of the junction unmatched.

The chain uses TRBV6-1 and TRBJ2-7; 8 bases map to TRBD2. The germline gives CDR1 MNHNS, CDR2 SASEGT. There are 16 residues in the CDR3. Trimming at V came to 1 base and at J to 2 bases, leaving 7 bases not matched to a gene. Here the CDR3 reads CASSEVEGRGAYEQYF. In nucleotides, the CDR3 is TGTGCCAGCAGTGAAGTGGAAGGGCGGGGGGCCTACGAGCAGTACTTC.

The V call is TRBV5-1, the J call TRBJ2-3; 10 bases align to TRBD2. V lost 2 bases to trimming and J lost 4 bases; unmatched junction nucleotides: 7. Looked up from germline, CDR1 is SGHRS and CDR2 is YFSETQ. The CDR3 is 16 residues long. Here the CDR3 DNA reads TGCGCCAGCAGCTTTGGAGCGGGAGGGCTCGCAGATACGCAGTATTTT. It translates to CASSFGAGGLADTQYF.

The chain carries TRBV7-9 and TRBJ2-3; D is ambiguous. Trimming took 5 bases from V and 2 from J, leaving 14 bases between them. Germline CDR1 reads SEHNR; CDR2 reads FQNEAQ (reference sequence). This CDR3 spans 15 amino acids. The CDR3 region has the DNA TGTGCCAGCAGCCCCACCCTAACAGTCACAGATACGCAGTATTTT. It is translated as CASSPTLTVTDTQYF.

The gene calls are TRBV29-1 and TRBJ2-7; D is unresolved. Germline V CDR1 and CDR2: SQVTM, ANQGSEA. V gave up 6 bases and J gave up 6 bases, with 9 bases separating them. The CDR3 consists of 10 residues. The CDR3 sequence is CSVLLGEQYF. The CDR3 bases are TGCAGCGTCTTACTCGGCGAGCAGTACTTC.

The chain employs TRBV2 and TRBJ2-7; TRBD2 matches 12 bases. The trim removed 6 bases at V and 0 bases at J, leaving 6 bases unmatched. CDR1 and CDR2 (germline): SNHLY, FYNNEI. This CDR3 comprises 16 residues. DNA of the CDR3: TGTGCCAGCAGGACTAGCGGGAGCCCCAGCTCCTACGAGCAGTACTTC. It encodes CASRTSGSPSSYEQYF.

The rearrangement joins TRBV29-1 to TRBJ2-3; 14 bases match TRBD2. CDR3 length: 20 residues. J was trimmed by 1 base and V by 6 bases; bases with no gene match: 18. Germline CDR1 and CDR2: SQVTM and ANQGSEA. In nucleotides, the CDR3 is TGCAGCGTCCGAAACACAGCCGGGACTAGCGGGAGAGGTGGCACAGATACGCAGTATTTT. Its protein product is CSVRNTAGTSGRGGTDTQYF.

The V and J genes are TRBV6-6 and TRBJ1-2, with TRBD1 matching over 7 bases. There are 12 residues in the CDR3. V trimming: 6 bases; J trimming: 7 bases; junction bases outside the gene matches: 5. Germline CDR1 and CDR2: MNHNY and SVGAGI (reference sequence). The CDR3 sequence: CASRTGSGGYTF. The CDR3, as DNA: TGTGCCAGCAGGACAGGGTCAGGTGGCTACACCTTC.